These 20 T cell receptor beta chains share one sample of origin, sequenced in a study of a mutant IDH1 vaccine in newly diagnosed glioma. The sample's time point: week 35, safety follow-up. Vaccination used 300 ug of mutant IDH1 20-mer peptide per dose, with topical imiquimod. The antigens of these receptors remain unknown. This table comes from immunoSEQ multiplex PCR, and its TCRdb copy is limited to in-frame clones, with some not included. The sample contains approximately 62,000 clones, 80% to 90% of which appear only once. The sample in question was PBMCs, obtained from a glioma patient whose treatment included an IDH1 peptide vaccine. These receptors all come from a man aged 25 to 45 with glioma.

CDR3 bases: TGCGCCAGCAGCCAAGGGGGTTCACCCCTCCACTTT. Encoded protein: CASSQGGSPLHF. This chain connects TRBV4-1 to TRBJ1-6; D is uncertain. Trimming cost V 1 base and J 9 bases, with 4 bases left between them. Germline loops: CDR1 MGHRA, CDR2 YSYEKL. The CDR3 contains 12 residues.

The V call is TRBV5-6, the J call TRBJ1-2, with TRBD1 matching 7 bases. J lost 3 bases, V lost 3 bases, and 8 bases had no gene match. Germline V gene sequence: CDR1 SGHDT, CDR2 YYEEEE. CDR3 length: 15 amino acids. CDR3 amino acids: CASSSHRGRDYGYTF. For the CDR3, the DNA is TGTGCCAGCAGCTCCCACAGGGGCCGCGACTATGGCTACACCTTC. The full variable domain, with the rest looked up from reference TRBV5-6 and TRBJ1-2, is DAGVTQSPTHLIKTRGQQVTLRCSPKSGHDTVSWYQQALGQGPQFIFQYYEEEERQRGNFPDRFSGHQFPNYSSELNVNALLLGDSALYLCASSSHRGRDYGYTFGSGTRLTVV.

CDR3 protein: CASSTASGGAETQYF. The DNA of the CDR3 is TGTGCCAGCAGCACGGCTAGCGGGGGGGCAGAGACCCAGTACTTC. The chain employs TRBV11-2 and TRBJ2-5, with 12 positions matching TRBD2. V lost 5 bases to trimming and J lost 4 bases; unmatched junction nucleotides: 5. This CDR3 is built from 15 residues. Germline CDR1 and CDR2: SGHAT and FQNNGV. Full variable domain (rest looked up from reference TRBV11-2 and TRBJ2-5): EAGVAQSPRYKIIEKRQSVAFWCNPISGHATLYWYQQILGQGPKLLIQFQNNGVVDDSQLPKDRFSAERLKGVDSTLKIQPAKLEDSAVYLCASSTASGGAETQYFGPGTRLLVL.

This clone turned up a few times. This rearrangement joins TRBV18 to TRBJ1-5; D not resolved. Germline CDR1 reads KGHSH; CDR2 reads LQKENI. V was trimmed by 3 bases and J by 0 bases, leaving 6 bases between them. The length of the CDR3 is 14 residues. The CDR3 here is CASSPQVSNQPQHF. The CDR3 DNA follows: TGTGCCAGCTCACCTCAGGTTAGCAATCAGCCCCAGCATTTT.

The genes are TRBV14 and TRBJ2-1, with D hard to call. V was clipped by 0 bases and J by 0 bases, with 15 bases between them. This CDR3 comprises 18 residues. The germline V gene encodes CDR1 SGHDN and CDR2 FVKESK. CDR3 bases: TGTGCCAGCAGCCAAGATGGTTCGTTAGGGAACTCCTACAATGAGCAGTTCTTC. Amino acid sequence: CASSQDGSLGNSYNEQFF.

The chain employs TRBV5-1 and TRBJ2-1; TRBD1 aligns across 8 bases. The germline V gene encodes CDR1 SGHRS and CDR2 YFSETQ. The V and J ends lost 2 bases and 5 bases, in that order; junction bases with no gene match: 3. CDR3 length equals 14 residues. The CDR3 region has the DNA TGCGCCAGCAGCTTCAGGGGGCGCGACAATGAGCAGTTCTTC. Protein sequence: CASSFRGRDNEQFF.

This rearrangement joins TRBV7-9 to TRBJ1-2, with 9 bases identical to TRBD1. J gave up 5 bases and V 0 bases, and 1 base lay outside the gene matches. This CDR3 is 14 amino acids long. CDR1 is SEHNR, CDR2 FQNEAQ, per germline (reference sequence). CDR3 in amino acids: CASSLAGTGYGYTF. DNA of the CDR3: TGTGCCAGCAGCTTAGCAGGGACAGGGTATGGCTACACCTTC.

This clone was recorded a few times. The V call is TRBV5-1, the J call TRBJ1-1; 8 bases agree with TRBD1. The CDR3 consists of 15 residues. The V segment lost 3 bases and the J segment 1 base; nucleotides outside the gene matches: 5. CDR1 and CDR2 from the germline V gene are SGHRS and YFSETQ. This CDR3 reads CASSWRTGTNTEAFF. For the CDR3, the DNA is TGCGCCAGCAGCTGGAGGACAGGGACGAACACTGAAGCTTTCTTT.

The chain uses TRBV6-1 and TRBJ1-1; possibly TRBD1 for D (5 bases). Germline V gene data show CDR1 as MNHNS and CDR2 as SASEGT. V lost 6 bases, J lost 0 bases, and 14 bases lay in between. The CDR3 is 15 residues long. The chain's CDR3 is CASRDGTLMNTEAFF. CDR3 coding DNA: TGTGCCAGCAGGGACGGGACTCTTATGAACACTGAAGCTTTCTTT.

The J gene is TRBJ1-1, the V gene TRBV18; unclear D gene. The V end was cut by 0 bases, the J end by 7 bases, with 12 bases between. This CDR3 is 14 amino acids long. Germline V gene lookup returns CDR1 KGHSH and CDR2 LQKENI. CDR3 sequence reads: CASSPPTPGGEAFF. The CDR3 nucleotides are TGTGCCAGCTCACCACCGACCCCCGGTGGTGAAGCTTTCTTT.

This clone was counted a single time. The chain has TRBV6-4 and TRBJ1-1, with 11 bases matching TRBD1. Trimming removed 6 bases from V and 5 bases from J; junction bases left unmatched: 5. The CDR3 is 14 amino acids. Germline loops: CDR1 MRHNA, CDR2 SNTAGT. The CDR3 sequence is CASRAGTGGTEAFF. The CDR3 DNA reads as TGTGCCAGCAGGGCCGGGACAGGGGGAACTGAAGCTTTCTTT.

This clone was detected only a few times. The chain is built from TRBV4-1 and TRBJ2-1; D not resolved. This CDR3 comprises 15 residues. CDR1 is MGHRA and CDR2 is YSYEKL in the germline V gene. The V gene lost 3 bases and the J gene lost 2 bases, with 11 bases spanning the gap. The CDR3 sequence: CASSHGVGAYNEQFF. The CDR3 DNA is TGCGCCAGCAGCCACGGAGTAGGAGCCTACAATGAGCAGTTCTTC.

This chain connects TRBV5-5 to TRBJ1-5; weak D call: TRBD1 (5 bases). CDR1 and CDR2 from the germline V gene are SGHKS and YYEKEE (reference sequence). The CDR3 spans 12 residues. V was cut by 4 bases and J by 5 bases, with 7 bases left in between. The CDR3 DNA reads as TGTGCCAGCAGCGACAGACATCAGCCCCAGCATTTT. This translates into CASSDRHQPQHF.

The chain combines TRBV19 with TRBJ1-2; 7 nucleotides line up with TRBD1. The germline V gene encodes CDR1 LNHDA and CDR2 SQIVND (reference sequence). This CDR3 comprises 15 residues. The V segment lost 2 bases and the J segment 0 bases; nucleotides outside the gene matches: 3. This CDR3 is CASSISGGTNYGYTF. The CDR3 DNA reads as TGTGCCAGTAGTATATCAGGGGGTACTAACTATGGCTACACCTTC.

The rearrangement uses TRBV29-1 and TRBJ2-1; D may match TRBD1 or TRBD2 (5 bases each). Per the germline V gene, CDR1 is SQVTM and CDR2 is ANQGSEA. Trimming took off 0 bases at V and 9 bases at J, with 15 bases between the two ends. The CDR3 has 14 amino acids. The CDR3 sequence: CSVEEGNRGAEQFF. Here the CDR3 DNA reads TGCAGCGTTGAAGAGGGGAACAGAGGGGCTGAGCAGTTCTTC.

CDR3 in amino acids: CASSLAGADNYGYTF. In DNA form, the CDR3 reads TGTGCCAGCAGCTTAGCAGGGGCGGATAACTATGGCTACACCTTC. J is TRBJ1-2 and V is TRBV7-9; the D gene is possibly TRBD1 (5 bases). The V end was cut by 0 bases, the J end by 1 base, with 9 bases between. The germline V gene has CDR1 SEHNR and CDR2 FQNEAQ (reference sequence). The CDR3 is made up of 15 amino acids.

The CDR3 bases are TGTGCCAGCAGCTTCGAGGGATCCAATCAGCCCCAGCATTTT. This sequence encodes CASSFEGSNQPQHF. The gene calls are TRBV7-9 and TRBJ1-5; D unresolved. V lost 3 bases, J lost 3 bases, and 9 bases lay in between. Per germline, CDR1 SEHNR and CDR2 FQNEAQ (reference sequence). This CDR3 has 14 amino acids.

This sequence joins TRBV19 and TRBJ1-6; TRBD1 aligns across 7 bases. CDR3 length: 19 residues. V trimming: 7 bases; J trimming: 0 bases; junction bases outside the gene matches: 15. Germline CDR1 LNHDA, CDR2 SQIVND (reference sequence). CDR3 in amino acids: CASNRKVTGLSSYNSPLHF. Here the CDR3 DNA reads TGTGCCAGTAATCGGAAAGTGACAGGGTTGAGCTCCTATAATTCACCCCTCCACTTT.

In this sample, this clone turned up once. J is TRBJ2-1 and V is TRBV6-1, with D maybe TRBD2 (5 bases). The CDR3 length is 12 residues. Trimming stripped 4 bases from V and 9 bases from J, with 10 bases between. In germline, CDR1 is MNHNS, CDR2 SASEGT. The CDR3 spells CASSAIRGEQFF. Here the CDR3 DNA reads TGTGCCAGCAGTGCCATACGGGGTGAGCAGTTCTTC.

The gene calls are TRBV21-1 and TRBJ1-4. TRBV21-1 is assigned pseudogene status. The CDR3 runs to 15 residues. CDR3 amino acids: CASGVGGATWEKLFF. The CDR3, as DNA: TGTGCCAGCGGAGTCGGGGGGGCGACGTGGGAAAAACTGTTTTTT.